The rows below give T cell receptor beta chains drawn from one sample of a study of control samples from healthy donors and cancer patients. The table came from immunoSEQ multiplex PCR; TCRdb's copy has only in-frame clones and leaves some out. The profile shows roughly 120,000 clones, approximately 88% of them singletons. The source material was blood. The receptors stem from a man in his fifties or sixties in good health. The CDR3 runs from the conserved cysteine through the conserved F or W. The D gene is left open where the match is weak. Not all rows give a size; the values are once, few, many and, for expanded clones, a class.

TRBJ1-4 | TRBV5-6 | . | . | TGTGCCAGCAGCTTGGGAGCCGAGACGGAAAAACTGTTTTTT | CASSLGAETEKLFF
TRBJ1-5 | TRBV4-2 | . | . | TGTGCCAGCACCCAAGGGGGGGGTGGCAATCAGCCCCAGCATTTT | CASTQGGGGNQPQHF
TRBJ2-5 | TRBV5-1 | TRBD2 | once | TGCGCCAGCAGCCCAGGACTAGCGGGGGCTCAAGAGACCCAGTACTTC | CASSPGLAGAQETQYF
TRBJ1-1 | TRBV9 | . | . | TGTGCCAGCAGCGTAGAACAGCTATCGAACACTGAAGCTTTCTTT | CASSVEQLSNTEAFF
TRBJ1-2 | TRBV9 | . | . | TGTGCCAGCAGCTCCCAAAACAGGGATGGCTACACCTTC | CASSSQNRDGYTF
TRBJ2-1 | TRBV27 | . | . | TGTGCCAGCAGTTTATCCGTTCGGGGGTCCTACAATGAGCAGTTCTTC | CASSLSVRGSYNEQFF
TRBJ1-6 | TRBV18 | . | . | TGTGCCAGCTCCCTGACTACAGGGAGGAACTCACCCCTCCACTTT | CASSLTTGRNSPLHF
TRBJ1-1 | TRBV15 | TRBD1 | once | TGTGCCACCAGCCTAAGACAGGGAGGGCACACTGAAGCTTTCTTT | CATSLRQGGHTEAFF
TRBJ1-1 | TRBV9 | . | . | TGTGCCAGCAGCGCCTGGACAGTATTGAACACTGAAGCTTTCTTT | CASSAWTVLNTEAFF
TRBJ2-3 | TRBV29-1 | . | . | TGCAGCGTTGGGGGTGGGTCAGATACGCAGTATTTT | CSVGGGSDTQYF
TRBJ2-1 | TRBV10-2 | TRBD2 | . | TGCGCCAGCAGTGAGTGGGGGACTAGCAGGGGCAATGAGCAGTTCTTC | CASSEWGTSRGNEQFF
TRBJ1-2 | TRBV9 | . | . | TGTGCCAGCAGCGTAGGGGGGAAGCACTATGGCTACACCTTC | CASSVGGKHYGYTF
TRBJ2-1 | TRBV9 | . | . | TGTGCCAGCAGCGTAGGAGGATCAAGCTCCTACAATGAGCAGTTCTTC | CASSVGGSSSYNEQFF
TRBJ2-7 | TRBV30 | TRBD1 | . | TGTGCCTGGAGCCCTATGGGACAGGGGACCTACGAGCAGTACTTC | CAWSPMGQGTYEQYF
TRBJ1-5 | TRBV2 | . | . | TGTGCCAGCAGCCCCACGCGGTATAGCAATCAGCCCCAGCATTTT | CASSPTRYSNQPQHF
TRBJ1-2 | TRBV27 | . | . | TGTGCCAGCAGTTTCGGAAAGCCTAACTATGGCTACACCTTC | CASSFGKPNYGYTF
TRBJ2-6 | TRBV4-1 | . | . | TGCGCCAGCAGCCCTGGCAAGGCCAACGTCCTGACTTTC | CASSPGKANVLTF
TRBJ1-3 | TRBV11-2 | . | . | TGTGCCAGCAGCTTAAGGGGACAAGTTCGCTCTGGAAACACCATATATTTT | CASSLRGQVRSGNTIYF
TRBJ2-7 | TRBV9 | TRBD2 | . | TGTGCCAGCAGCGTAGGGAATAGCGGGGGCGAGCAGTACTTC | CASSVGNSGGEQYF
TRBJ1-1 | TRBV7-2 | . | . | TGTGCCAGCAGCTTATACAACCCAAACACTGAAGCTTTCTTT | CASSLYNPNTEAFF
TRBJ2-7 | TRBV5-8 | TRBD1 | . | TGTGCCAGCCCTAACCACCCGGGACAGGGGGACCACGAGCAGTACTTC | CASPNHPGQGDHEQYF
TRBJ1-3 | TRBV7-9 | . | . | TGTGCCAGCAGCTTAGAGCCGTCGGAAAAAAACACCATATATTTT | CASSLEPSEKNTIYF
TRBJ1-1 | TRBV27 | TRBD1 | once | TGTGCCAGCAAGCTGGGACAGGGAGTCGCTGAAGCTTTCTTT | CASKLGQGVAEAFF
TRBJ1-5 | TRBV18 | . | . | TGTGCCAGCTCACCAAGGAACCCCCAGGGTGGCAATCAGCCCCAGCATTTT | CASSPRNPQGGNQPQHF
TRBJ1-6 | TRBV4-3 | . | . | TGCGCCAGCAGCCAAGATAGGCCCCAGCTGGGGATTTCCTATAATTCACCCCTCCACTTT | CASSQDRPQLGISYNSPLHF
TRBJ2-3 | TRBV11-2 | . | . | TGTGCCAGCAGCTTAGACGCAGATACGCAGTATTTT | CASSLDADTQYF
TRBJ1-5 | TRBV20-1 | TRBD1 | . | TGCAGTGCTAGTGCCGTTGGAGGGGACAGGGTGGGGGGTCAGCCCCAGCATTTT | CSASAVGGDRVGGQPQHF
TRBJ1-5 | TRBV24-1 | TRBD1 | . | TGTGCCACCAGTGATTTCCGGGACAGTTATCAGCCCCAGCATTTT | CATSDFRDSYQPQHF
TRBJ2-7 | TRBV7-2 | TRBD1 | . | TGTGCCAGCAGCCCCCCTTGGACAGGTTCCTACGAGCAGTACTTC | CASSPPWTGSYEQYF
TRBJ2-2 | TRBV30 | TRBD1 | . | TGTGCCTGGAGTGTGGGGGACAGGCGCACCGGGGAGCTGTTTTTT | CAWSVGDRRTGELFF
TRBJ1-2 | TRBV6-6 | TRBD1 | many | TGTGCCAGCAGTTACACGGACAGGGTTGCCTATGGCTACACCTTC | CASSYTDRVAYGYTF
TRBJ2-5 | TRBV2 | TRBD2 | once | TGTGCCAGCATGACCGGGACTATTCAAGAGACCCAGTACTTC | CASMTGTIQETQYF
TRBJ1-6 | TRBV3-1/TRBV3-2 | . | . | TGTGCCAGCAGTCTCAGCCTCTCACCCCTCCACTTT | CASSLSLSPLHF
TRBJ2-3 | TRBV6-2/TRBV6-3 | TRBD2 | . | TGTGCCAGCAGTTGGAGCGGGGGGGAATTAGATACGCAGTATTTT | CASSWSGGELDTQYF
TRBJ2-3 | TRBV2 | TRBD1 | . | TGTGCCAGCAGTGGATGGGGACAGGGAGCTGTAAGGAGGACAGATACGCAGTATTTT | CASSGWGQGAVRRTDTQYF
TRBJ2-5 | TRBV10-2 | TRBD1 | . | TGCGCCAGCAGTGAGTGGGGACAGGGTAATGAGGAGACCCAGTACTTC | CASSEWGQGNEETQYF
TRBJ1-4 | TRBV24-1 | TRBD1 | . | TGTGCCACCAGTGATCCGACAGGGCCCGGAGAAAAACTGTTTTTT | CATSDPTGPGEKLFF
TRBJ2-7 | TRBV6-2/TRBV6-3 | . | . | TGTGCCAGCAGTAAACAGGGAGGGTCACGGAACGAGCAGTACTTC | CASSKQGGSRNEQYF
TRBJ2-1 | TRBV6-1 | TRBD1 | . | TGTGCCAGCAGTGGGCAGGGGGCCAGCTCCTACAATGAGCAGTTCTTC | CASSGQGASSYNEQFF
TRBJ2-3 | TRBV4-3 | TRBD2 | . | TGCGCCAGCAGCCAAGATTGGCTAGCGGGGGGGAGCACAGATACGCAGTATTTT | CASSQDWLAGGSTDTQYF
TRBJ2-7 | TRBV5-1 | TRBD1 | . | TGCGCCAGCAGCTTGGTTCCGTCCCAAGGACAGGGCACGTACGAGCAGTACTTC | CASSLVPSQGQGTYEQYF
TRBJ1-1 | TRBV12-3/TRBV12-4 | . | . | TGTGCCAGCACCAAGCGGGGTGGCACTGAAGCTTTCTTT | CASTKRGGTEAFF
TRBJ2-3 | TRBV2 | . | . | TGTGCCAGCAGCGCCCAGGGGTCTAGCACAGATACGCAGTATTTT | CASSAQGSSTDTQYF
TRBJ1-4 | TRBV5-1 | TRBD1 | . | TGCGCCAGCAGCAGGGGACAGGAGAATGAAAAACTGTTTTTT | CASSRGQENEKLFF
TRBJ1-2 | TRBV15 | . | . | TGTGCCACCAGCAGGGGTAACAGTGGCTACACCTTC | CATSRGNSGYTF